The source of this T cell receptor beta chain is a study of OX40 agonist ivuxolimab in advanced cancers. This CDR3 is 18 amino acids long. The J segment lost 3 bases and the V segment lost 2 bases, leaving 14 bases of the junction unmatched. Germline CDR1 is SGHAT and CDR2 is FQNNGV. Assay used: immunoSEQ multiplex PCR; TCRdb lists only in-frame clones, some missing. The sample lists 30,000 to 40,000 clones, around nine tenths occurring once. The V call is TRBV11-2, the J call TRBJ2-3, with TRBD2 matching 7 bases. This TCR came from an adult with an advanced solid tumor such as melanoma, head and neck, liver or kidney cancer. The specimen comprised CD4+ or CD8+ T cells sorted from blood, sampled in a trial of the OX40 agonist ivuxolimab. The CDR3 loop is CASSLQRGATLGTDTQYF. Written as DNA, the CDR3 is TGTGCCAGCAGCTTACAGCGGGGAGCAACTTTAGGAACAGATACGCAGTATTTT.